This T cell receptor (beta chain) appears in the sequencing data of a study of cytomegalovirus exposure and HLA in healthy donors. PCR employed 60 Vbeta and 13 Jbeta primers. The table came from immunoSEQ multiplex PCR; TCRdb's copy has only in-frame clones and leaves some out. In total, the table holds about 88,000 clones. Germline lookup yields CDR1 MGHRA and CDR2 YSYEKL. CDR3 length: 15 amino acids. Trimming removed 1 base from V and 6 bases from J; junction bases left unmatched: 4. There were likely unrecorded immune exposures, though donors were nominally healthy when sampled. The sequencing sample was made of PBMCs. The clonotype was recovered from a girl aged 10 to 17 in good health and CMV-seropositive. The chain uses TRBV4-1 and TRBJ1-5; 9 nucleotides line up with TRBD1. CDR3: CASSQGTGEGQPQHF. The CDR3 coding sequence is TGCGCCAGCAGCCAAGGGACAGGGGAGGGTCAGCCCCAGCATTTT.